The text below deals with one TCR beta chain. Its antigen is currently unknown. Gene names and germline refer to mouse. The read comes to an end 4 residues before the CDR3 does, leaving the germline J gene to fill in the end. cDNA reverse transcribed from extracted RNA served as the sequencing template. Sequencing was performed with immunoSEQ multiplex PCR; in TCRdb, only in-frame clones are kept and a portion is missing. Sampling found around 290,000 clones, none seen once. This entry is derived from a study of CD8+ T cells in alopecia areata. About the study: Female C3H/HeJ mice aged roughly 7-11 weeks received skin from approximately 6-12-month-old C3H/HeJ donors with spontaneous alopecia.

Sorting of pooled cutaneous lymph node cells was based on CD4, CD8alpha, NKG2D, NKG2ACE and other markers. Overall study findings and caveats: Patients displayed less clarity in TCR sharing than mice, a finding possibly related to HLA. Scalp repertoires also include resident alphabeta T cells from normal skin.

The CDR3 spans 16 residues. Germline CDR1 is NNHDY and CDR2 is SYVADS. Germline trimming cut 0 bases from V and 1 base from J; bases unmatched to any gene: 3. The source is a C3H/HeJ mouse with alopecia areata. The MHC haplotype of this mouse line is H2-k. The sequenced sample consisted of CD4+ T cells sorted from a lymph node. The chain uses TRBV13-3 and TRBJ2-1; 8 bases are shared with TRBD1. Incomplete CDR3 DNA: TGTGCCAGCAGTGATGACAGGGGGTCCAACTATGCT. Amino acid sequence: CASSDDRGSNYA. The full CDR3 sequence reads CASSDDRGSNYAEQFF.